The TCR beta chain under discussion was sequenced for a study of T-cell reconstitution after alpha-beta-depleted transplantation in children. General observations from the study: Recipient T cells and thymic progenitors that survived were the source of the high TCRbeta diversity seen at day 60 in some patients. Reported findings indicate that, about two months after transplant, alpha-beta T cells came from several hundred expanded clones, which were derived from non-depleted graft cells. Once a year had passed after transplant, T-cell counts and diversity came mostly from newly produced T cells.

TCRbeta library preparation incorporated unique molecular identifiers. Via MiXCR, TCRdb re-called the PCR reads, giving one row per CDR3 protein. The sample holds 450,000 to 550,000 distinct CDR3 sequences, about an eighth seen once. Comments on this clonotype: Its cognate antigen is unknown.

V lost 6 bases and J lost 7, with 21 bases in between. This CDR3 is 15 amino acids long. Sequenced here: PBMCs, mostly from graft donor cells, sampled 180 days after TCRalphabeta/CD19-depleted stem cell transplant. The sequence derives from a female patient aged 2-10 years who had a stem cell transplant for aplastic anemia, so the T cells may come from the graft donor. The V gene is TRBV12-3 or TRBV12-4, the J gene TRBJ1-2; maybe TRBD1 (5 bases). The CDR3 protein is CASRAHRDRPLGYTF. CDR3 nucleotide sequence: TGTGCCAGCAGGGCCCACCGAGACAGACCCCTTGGCTACACCTTC.